The clone carrying this TCR beta chain showed up just a few times. The junction shows a germline mismatch at one end, possibly a read error. This study enrolled people aged roughly 18 to 89 from 20 to 25 US geographic areas. Authors' methods: Reference gene primers were amplified, and this amplification served to estimate nucleated cell counts. Clones were sequenced by immunoSEQ multiplex PCR, and TCRdb holds only the in-frame ones, with some missing. D and trimming come from the DNA, and the V and J calls and clone size come from that table. There are 250,000 or so clones in the sample; 90% occur only once, and roughly 4% lies in the top ten. The data belong to a study of blood T cell repertoires in COVID-19. CDR1 and CDR2 (germline): SSHAT, FNYEAQ (reference sequence). CDR3 length equals 16 residues.

This rearrangement joins TRBV7-7 to TRBJ2-2; 12 nucleotides line up with TRBD2. This sequence originates from a woman in her 30s with acute COVID-19. The sequencing input was PBMCs or T cells enriched from blood (not recorded which). CDR3 residues: CASSAGTSGLTGELFF. CDR3 coding DNA: TGTGCTAGCAGCGCTGGGACTAGCGGGTTAACCGGGGAGCTGTTTTTT.